The clone carrying this TCR beta chain came up a few times. Its antigen remains unidentified. The record originates from a study of response to subunit inactivated influenza vaccine. Study observations and caveats: New T cells are recruited in small numbers by each seasonal influenza vaccination, according to the authors' suggestion.

The CDR3 has 12 amino acids. Looked up from germline, CDR1 is DFQATT and CDR2 is SNEGSKA (reference sequence). V was clipped by 3 bases and J by 13 bases, with 18 bases between them. TCRdb redid the calling of the RT-PCR reads with MiXCR, one entry per CDR3 protein. The table has 550,000 to 800,000 distinct CDR3 sequences, approximately 14% seen once. The chain uses TRBV20-1 and TRBJ1-2; D is unresolved. The sequence came from a man in his fifties or sixties who received an inactivated influenza vaccine. The sequencing used PBMCs from blood, collected about 11 days after vaccination. The CDR3 spells CSARTPDPRITF. For the CDR3, the DNA is TGCAGTGCTAGGACTCCCGACCCCCGAATCACCTTC.